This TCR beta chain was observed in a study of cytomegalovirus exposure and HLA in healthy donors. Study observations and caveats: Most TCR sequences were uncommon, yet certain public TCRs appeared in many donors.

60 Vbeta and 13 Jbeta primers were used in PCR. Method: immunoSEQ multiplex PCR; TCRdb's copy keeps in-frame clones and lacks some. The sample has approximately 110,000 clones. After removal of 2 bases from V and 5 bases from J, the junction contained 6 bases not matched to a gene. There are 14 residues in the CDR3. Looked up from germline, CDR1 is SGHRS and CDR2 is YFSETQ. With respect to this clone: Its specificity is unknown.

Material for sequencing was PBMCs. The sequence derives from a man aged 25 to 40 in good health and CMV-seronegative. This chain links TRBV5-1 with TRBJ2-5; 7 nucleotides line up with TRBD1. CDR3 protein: CASSLQGREETQYF. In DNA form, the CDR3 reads TGCGCCAGCAGCTTACAGGGGCGCGAGGAGACCCAGTACTTC.